Shown below are 13 T cell receptor beta chains from a single sample sequenced in a study of CD8 T cells in Susac syndrome. An amount of RNA that ranged from about 0.45 to 1 ug was reverse transcribed with random hexamers. Using its own MiXCR run on the immunoSEQ multiplex PCR reads, TCRdb lists one record per CDR3 protein. The sample carries 69,000 or so distinct CDR3 sequences, around 95% recorded once. The specimen was CD8+ T cells from PBMCs. The source of these receptors is a human donor with multiple sclerosis.

The chain is built from TRBV27 and TRBJ2-7; TRBD1 agrees at 7 bases. CDR1 is MNHEY and CDR2 is SMNVEV in the germline V gene (reference sequence). The CDR3 extends over 12 amino acids. V shed 8 bases and J 4 bases; nucleotides not matched to a gene: 5. CDR3 residues: CASGQVVYEQYF. CDR3 nucleotide sequence: TGTGCCAGCGGACAGGTCGTATACGAGCAGTACTTC.

The chain recombines TRBV7-9 with TRBJ2-5; possibly TRBD1 for D (6 bases). Germline CDR1 SEHNR, CDR2 FQNEAQ (reference sequence). The CDR3 loop spans 15 amino acids. V was pared by 5 bases and J by 5 bases, with 18 bases between. CDR3 sequence: CASSEFGQRPETQYF. The DNA for the CDR3 is TGTGCCAGCAGCGAGTTTGGACAGAGACCGGAGACCCAGTACTTC.

This chain links TRBV20-1 with TRBJ1-5; D may be TRBD1 (5 bases). CDR3 length equals 14 residues. Deletions cut 3 bases from V and 7 bases from J, with 16 bases between. CDR1 and CDR2 from the germline V gene are DFQATT and SNEGSKA (reference sequence). The CDR3 DNA is TGCAGTGCTAGCACTAGCCGTGGGGGGCAGCCCCAGCATTTT. This encodes CSASTSRGGQPQHF.

This chain links TRBV4-3 with TRBJ2-2, with 8 bases that match TRBD2. V trimming: 0 bases; J trimming: 3 bases; junction bases outside the gene matches: 3. The CDR3 covers 16 residues. Per germline, CDR1 LGHNA and CDR2 YSLEER. CDR3 region: CASSQEASGYTGELFF. As DNA, the CDR3 is TGCGCCAGCAGCCAAGAGGCTAGCGGGTACACCGGGGAGCTGTTTTTT.

The chain carries TRBV20-1 and TRBJ2-7; perhaps TRBD2 as D (6 bases). Germline lookup yields CDR1 DFQATT and CDR2 SNEGSKA (reference sequence). The CDR3 is 13 amino acids. V lost 6 bases, J lost 4 bases, and 16 bases lay in between. In DNA, the CDR3 is TGCAGTGCCGGAGGGACTGAGAGATACGAGCAGTACTTC. Translation gives CSAGGTERYEQYF.

The chain uses TRBV7-9 and TRBJ1-1, with 8 nucleotides matching TRBD1. In germline, CDR1 is SEHNR, CDR2 FQNEAQ (reference sequence). This CDR3 comprises 15 residues. V was clipped by 5 bases and J by 2 bases; unmatched bases: 7. CDR3 amino acids: CASSPIQGVNTEAFF. The CDR3 DNA follows: TGTGCCAGCAGCCCTATACAGGGGGTAAACACTGAAGCTTTCTTT.

The chain recombines TRBV15 with TRBJ2-3; 10 bases are shared with TRBD2. Per the germline V gene, CDR1 is LNHNV and CDR2 is YYDKDF (reference sequence). This CDR3 is built from 17 residues. With V trimmed by 2 bases and J by 2 bases, 7 bases remained unmatched. DNA for the CDR3: TGTGCCACCAGCAGACTAGCGGGGGATGCTCCCACAGATACGCAGTATTTT. Its translation: CATSRLAGDAPTDTQYF. The whole variable domain, filled in from reference TRBV15 and TRBJ2-3, reads DAMVIQNPRYQVTQFGKPVTLSCSQTLNHNVMYWYQQKSSQAPKLLFHYYDKDFNNEADTPDNFQSRRPNTSFCFLDIRSPGLGDTAMYLCATSRLAGDAPTDTQYFGPGTRLTVL.

This rearrangement joins TRBV12-3 or TRBV12-4 to TRBJ2-5, with 11 bases that match TRBD2. V lost 6 bases and J lost 0; bases outside the gene matches: 6. The CDR3 runs to 16 residues. The CDR3 loop reads CASRGGTSGDQETQYF. CDR3 bases: TGTGCCAGCAGGGGGGGGACTAGCGGCGACCAAGAGACCCAGTACTTC.

This sequence joins TRBV3-1 and TRBJ1-2, with D unresolved. This CDR3 has 14 amino acids. Germline V gene data show CDR1 as LGHDT and CDR2 as YNNKEL (reference sequence). V was cut by 1 base and J by 4 bases, with 10 bases left in between. CDR3 sequence: CASSQGTSVYGYTF. DNA for the CDR3: TGTGCCAGCAGCCAAGGGACGTCAGTCTATGGCTACACCTTC.

CDR3 bases: TGCGCCAGCAGCATCGACCCAGCTAGCGGGGAAGAGACCCAGTACTTC. This translates into CASSIDPASGEETQYF. The V gene is TRBV5-1, the J gene TRBJ2-5, with 9 bases aligning to TRBD2. The CDR3 spans 16 residues. Unmatched junction bases numbered 10, after V lost 4 bases and J lost 3 bases. Germline CDR1 and CDR2: SGHRS and YFSETQ.

This clonotype was picked up one time. V usage is TRBV5-1 and J usage is TRBJ1-5; D not certain. V gave up 4 bases and J gave up 0 bases, with 11 bases separating them. This CDR3 comprises 15 residues. Germline assignment: CDR1 SGHRS and CDR2 YFSETQ. CDR3 in amino acids: CASSLTFYSNQPQHF. Here the CDR3 DNA reads TGCGCCAGCAGCCTGACATTTTATAGCAATCAGCCCCAGCATTTT.

The chain combines TRBV7-3 with TRBJ2-1, with D possibly being TRBD2 (6 bases). V shed 5 bases and J shed 2 bases, with 13 bases lying between them. The germline gives CDR1 SGHTA, CDR2 FQGTGA. This CDR3 comprises 15 residues. DNA of the CDR3: TGTGCCAGCAGCCTTGGGGACTTCGCCTACAATGAGCAGTTCTTC. Its translation: CASSLGDFAYNEQFF.

The chain combines TRBV5-4 with TRBJ1-2; 9 bases are shared with TRBD1. The CDR3 totals 15 residues. Germline CDR1 and CDR2: SGHNT and YYREEE (reference sequence). V dropped 5 bases and J dropped 3; count of bases not matched to a gene: 8. The CDR3 spells CASRDRDRADYGYTF. DNA of the CDR3: TGTGCCAGCAGAGACCGGGACAGGGCGGACTATGGCTACACCTTC.